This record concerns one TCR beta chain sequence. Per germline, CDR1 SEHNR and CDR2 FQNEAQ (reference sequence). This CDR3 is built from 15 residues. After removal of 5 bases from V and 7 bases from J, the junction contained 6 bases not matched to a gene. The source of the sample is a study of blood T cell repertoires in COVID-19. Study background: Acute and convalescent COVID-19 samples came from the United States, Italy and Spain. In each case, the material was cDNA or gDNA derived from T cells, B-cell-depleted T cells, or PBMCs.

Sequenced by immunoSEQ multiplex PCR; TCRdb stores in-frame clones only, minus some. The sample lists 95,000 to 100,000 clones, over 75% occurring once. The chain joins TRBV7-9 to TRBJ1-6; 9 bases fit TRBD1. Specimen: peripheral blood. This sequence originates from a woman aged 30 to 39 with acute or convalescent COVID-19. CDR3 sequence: CASSEGQGPNSPLHF. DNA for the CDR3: TGTGCCAGCAGCGAGGGACAGGGCCCAAATTCACCCCTCCACTTT.